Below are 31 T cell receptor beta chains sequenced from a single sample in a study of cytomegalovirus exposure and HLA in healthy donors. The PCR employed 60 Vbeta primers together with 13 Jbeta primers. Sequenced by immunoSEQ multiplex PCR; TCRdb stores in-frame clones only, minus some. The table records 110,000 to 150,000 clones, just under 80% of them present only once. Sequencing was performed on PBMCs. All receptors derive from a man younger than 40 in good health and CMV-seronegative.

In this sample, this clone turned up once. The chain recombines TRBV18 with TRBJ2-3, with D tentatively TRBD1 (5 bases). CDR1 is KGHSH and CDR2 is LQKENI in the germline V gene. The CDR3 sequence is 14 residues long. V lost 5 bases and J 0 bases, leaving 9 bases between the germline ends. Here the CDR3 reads CASSLTASTDTQYF. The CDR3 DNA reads TGTGCCAGCTCATTGACAGCTAGCACAGATACGCAGTATTTT.

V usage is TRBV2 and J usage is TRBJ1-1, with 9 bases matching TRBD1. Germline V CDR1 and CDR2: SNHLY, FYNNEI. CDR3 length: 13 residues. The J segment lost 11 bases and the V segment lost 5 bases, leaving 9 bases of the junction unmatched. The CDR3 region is CASSMDRGASAFF. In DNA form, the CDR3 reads TGTGCCAGCAGTATGGACAGGGGCGCTTCTGCTTTCTTT.

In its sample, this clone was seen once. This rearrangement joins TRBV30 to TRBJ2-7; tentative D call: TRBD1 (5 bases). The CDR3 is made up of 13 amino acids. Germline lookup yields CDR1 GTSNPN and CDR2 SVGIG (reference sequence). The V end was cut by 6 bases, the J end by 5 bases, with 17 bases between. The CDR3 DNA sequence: TGTGCCTGCCAAACCCAGGGATCCCACGAGCAGTACTTC. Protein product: CACQTQGSHEQYF.

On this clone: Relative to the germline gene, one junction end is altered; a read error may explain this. CDR3 sequence: CASSSIGGNQPQNF. Written as DNA, the CDR3 is TGTGCCAGCAGCTCAATAGGAGGGAATCAGCCCCAGAATTTT. V usage is TRBV7-9 and J usage is TRBJ1-5; D gene uncertain. From germline, CDR1 is SEHNR and CDR2 FQNEAQ (reference sequence). This CDR3 contains 14 residues.

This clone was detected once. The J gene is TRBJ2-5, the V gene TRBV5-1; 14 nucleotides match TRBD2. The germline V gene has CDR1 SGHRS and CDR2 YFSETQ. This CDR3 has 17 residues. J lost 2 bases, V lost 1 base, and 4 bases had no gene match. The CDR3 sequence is CASSLFGLAGGQETQYF. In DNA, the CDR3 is TGCGCCAGCAGCTTGTTCGGACTAGCGGGGGGACAAGAGACCCAGTACTTC.

The CDR3 is CASSLVGNNYNEQFF. As DNA, the CDR3 is TGCGCCAGCAGCTTAGTGGGCAATAACTACAATGAGCAGTTCTTC. This chain connects TRBV5-1 to TRBJ2-1; D gene unclear. Germline V gene data show CDR1 as SGHRS and CDR2 as YFSETQ. This CDR3 comprises 15 residues. V gave up 2 bases and J gave up 3 bases, with 12 bases separating them.

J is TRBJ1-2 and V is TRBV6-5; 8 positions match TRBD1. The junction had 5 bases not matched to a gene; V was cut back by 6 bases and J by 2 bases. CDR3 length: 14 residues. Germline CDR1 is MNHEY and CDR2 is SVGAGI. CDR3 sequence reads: CASSVDRVNYGYTF. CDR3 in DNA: TGTGCCAGCAGCGTGGACAGGGTCAACTATGGCTACACCTTC.

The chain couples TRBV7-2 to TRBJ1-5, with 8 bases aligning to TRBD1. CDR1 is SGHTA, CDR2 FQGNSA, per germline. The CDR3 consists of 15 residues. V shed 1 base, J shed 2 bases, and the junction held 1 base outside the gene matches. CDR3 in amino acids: CASSLEGQGNQPQHF. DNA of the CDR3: TGTGCCAGCAGCTTAGAGGGACAGGGCAATCAGCCCCAGCATTTT.

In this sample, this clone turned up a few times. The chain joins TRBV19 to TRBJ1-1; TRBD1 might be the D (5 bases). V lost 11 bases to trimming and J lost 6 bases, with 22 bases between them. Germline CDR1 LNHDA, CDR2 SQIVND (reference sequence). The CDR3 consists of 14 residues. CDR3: CAWNLRVLDPEAFF. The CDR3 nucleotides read TGTGCCTGGAACCTCAGGGTTCTCGATCCTGAAGCTTTCTTT.

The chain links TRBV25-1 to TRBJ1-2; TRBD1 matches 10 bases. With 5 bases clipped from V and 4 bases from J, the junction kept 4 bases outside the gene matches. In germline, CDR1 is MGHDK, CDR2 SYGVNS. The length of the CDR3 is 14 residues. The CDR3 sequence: CASSPWTGGYGYTF. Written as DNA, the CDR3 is TGTGCCAGCAGTCCATGGACAGGGGGCTATGGCTACACCTTC.

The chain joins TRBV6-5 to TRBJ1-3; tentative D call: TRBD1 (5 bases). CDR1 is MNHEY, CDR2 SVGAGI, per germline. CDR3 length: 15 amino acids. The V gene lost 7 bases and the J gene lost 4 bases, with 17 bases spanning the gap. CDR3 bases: TGTGCCAGCACATCCAGGGATATATCAGGAAACACCATATATTTT. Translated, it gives CASTSRDISGNTIYF.

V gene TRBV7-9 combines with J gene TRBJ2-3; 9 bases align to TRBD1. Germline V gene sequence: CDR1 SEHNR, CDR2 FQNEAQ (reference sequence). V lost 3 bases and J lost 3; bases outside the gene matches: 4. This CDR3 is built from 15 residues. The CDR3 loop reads CASSLGGTGTDTQYF. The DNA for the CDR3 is TGTGCCAGCAGCTTGGGAGGGACAGGGACAGATACGCAGTATTTT.

This CDR3 is CASSPQLGTGYGYTF. The CDR3 coding sequence is TGTGCCAGCTCACCACAATTGGGGACTGGTTATGGCTACACCTTC. The V gene is TRBV18, the J gene TRBJ1-2; perhaps TRBD1 as D (5 bases). V dropped 1 base and J dropped 5 bases, with 14 bases sitting between them. Germline lookup yields CDR1 KGHSH and CDR2 LQKENI. The CDR3 covers 15 residues.

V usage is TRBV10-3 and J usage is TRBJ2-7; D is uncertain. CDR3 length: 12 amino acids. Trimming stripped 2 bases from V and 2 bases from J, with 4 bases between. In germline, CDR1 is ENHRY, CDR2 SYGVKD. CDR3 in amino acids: CAISELAYEQYF. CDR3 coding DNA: TGTGCCATCAGTGAGCTAGCCTACGAGCAGTACTTC.

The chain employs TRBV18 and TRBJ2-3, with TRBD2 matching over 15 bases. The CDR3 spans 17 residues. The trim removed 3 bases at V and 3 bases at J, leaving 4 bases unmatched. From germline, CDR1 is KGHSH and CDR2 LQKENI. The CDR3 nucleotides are TGTGCCAGCTCACCCTCCGGACTAGCGGGAGGGACAGATACGCAGTATTTT. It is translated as CASSPSGLAGGTDTQYF. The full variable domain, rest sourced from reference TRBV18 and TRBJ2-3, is NAGVMQNPRHLVRRRGQEARLRCSPMKGHSHVYWYRQLPEEGLKFMVYLQKENIIDESGMPKERFSAEFPKEGPSILRIQQVVRGDSAAYFCASSPSGLAGGTDTQYFGPGTRLTVL.

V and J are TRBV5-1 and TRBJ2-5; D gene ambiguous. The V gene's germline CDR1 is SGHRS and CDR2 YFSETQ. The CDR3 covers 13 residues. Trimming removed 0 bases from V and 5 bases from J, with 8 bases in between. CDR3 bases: TGCGCCAGCAGCTTGGCCCCCGGGGAGACCCAGTACTTC. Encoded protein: CASSLAPGETQYF.

CDR3 region: CAISDGQGITDTQYF. CDR3 coding DNA: TGTGCCATCAGTGATGGTCAGGGTATCACAGATACGCAGTATTTT. The chain carries TRBV10-3 and TRBJ2-3, with D perhaps TRBD1 (5 bases). With 3 bases removed from V and 2 bases from J, the gap between germline ends came to 12 bases. CDR1 is ENHRY, CDR2 SYGVKD, per germline. The CDR3 contains 15 residues.

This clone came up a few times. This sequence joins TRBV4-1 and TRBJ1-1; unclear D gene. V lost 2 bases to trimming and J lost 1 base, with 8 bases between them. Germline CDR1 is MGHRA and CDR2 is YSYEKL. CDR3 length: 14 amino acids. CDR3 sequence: CASSQITGNTEAFF. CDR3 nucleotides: TGCGCCAGCAGCCAAATAACGGGGAACACTGAAGCTTTCTTT.

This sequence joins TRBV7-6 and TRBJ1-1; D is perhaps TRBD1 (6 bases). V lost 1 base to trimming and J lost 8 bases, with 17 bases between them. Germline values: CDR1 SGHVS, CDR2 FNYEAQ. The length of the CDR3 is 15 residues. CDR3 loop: CASSLDGGNRVEAFF. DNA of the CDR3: TGTGCCAGCAGCTTAGATGGGGGAAACAGGGTAGAAGCTTTCTTT.

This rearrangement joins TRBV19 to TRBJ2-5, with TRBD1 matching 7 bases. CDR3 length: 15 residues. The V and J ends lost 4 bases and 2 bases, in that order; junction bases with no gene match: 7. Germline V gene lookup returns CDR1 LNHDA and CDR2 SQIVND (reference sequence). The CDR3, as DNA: TGTGCCAGTAGTACCAATGACAGGGCGCAAGAGACCCAGTACTTC. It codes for CASSTNDRAQETQYF.

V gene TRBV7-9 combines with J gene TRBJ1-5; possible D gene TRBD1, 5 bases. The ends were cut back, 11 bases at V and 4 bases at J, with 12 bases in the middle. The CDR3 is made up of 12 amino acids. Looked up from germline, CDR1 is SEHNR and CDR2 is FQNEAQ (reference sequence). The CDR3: CASAGGNQPQHF. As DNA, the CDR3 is TGTGCCTCGGCGGGGGGAAATCAGCCCCAGCATTTT.

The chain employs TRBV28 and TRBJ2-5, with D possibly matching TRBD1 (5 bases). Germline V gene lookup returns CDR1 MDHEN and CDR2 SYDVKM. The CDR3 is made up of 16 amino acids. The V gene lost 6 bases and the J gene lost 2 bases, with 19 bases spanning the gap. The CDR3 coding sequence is TGTGCCAGCAGCCCCCCAGGGCCCCGTTTTCAAGAGACCCAGTACTTC. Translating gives CASSPPGPRFQETQYF. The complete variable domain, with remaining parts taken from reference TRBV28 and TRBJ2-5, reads DVKVTQSSRYLVKRTGEKVFLECVQDMDHENMFWYRQDPGLGLRLIYFSYDVKMKEKGDIPEGYSVSREKKERFSLILESASTNQTSMYLCASSPPGPRFQETQYFGPGTRLLVL.

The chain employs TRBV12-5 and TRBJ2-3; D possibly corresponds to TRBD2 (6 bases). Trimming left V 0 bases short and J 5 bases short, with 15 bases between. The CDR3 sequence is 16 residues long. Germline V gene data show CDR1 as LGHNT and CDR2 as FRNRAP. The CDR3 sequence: CASGLVLGGAKDTQYF. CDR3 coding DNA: TGTGCTAGTGGTTTGGTACTCGGGGGAGCGAAAGATACGCAGTATTTT.

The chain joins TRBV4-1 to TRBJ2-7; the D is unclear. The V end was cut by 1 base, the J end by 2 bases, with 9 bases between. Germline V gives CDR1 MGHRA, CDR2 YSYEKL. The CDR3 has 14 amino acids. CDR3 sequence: CASSQARSPYEQYF. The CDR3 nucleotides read TGCGCCAGCAGCCAAGCCCGGAGTCCCTACGAGCAGTACTTC.

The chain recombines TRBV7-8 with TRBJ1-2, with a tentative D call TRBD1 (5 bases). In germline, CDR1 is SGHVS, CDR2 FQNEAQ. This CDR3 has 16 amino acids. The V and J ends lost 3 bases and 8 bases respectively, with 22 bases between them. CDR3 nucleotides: TGTGCCAGCAGCTTCCCTGGGGGGGAGAGAACGGGGGGCTACACCTTC. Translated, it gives CASSFPGGERTGGYTF.

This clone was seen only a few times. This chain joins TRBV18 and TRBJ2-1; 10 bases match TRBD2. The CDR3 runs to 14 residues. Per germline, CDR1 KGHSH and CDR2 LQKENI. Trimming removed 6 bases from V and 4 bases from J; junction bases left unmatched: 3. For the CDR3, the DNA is TGTGCCAGCTCTCCTAGCGGGAGTTACAATGAGCAGTTCTTC. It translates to CASSPSGSYNEQFF. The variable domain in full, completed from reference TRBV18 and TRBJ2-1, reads NAGVMQNPRHLVRRRGQEARLRCSPMKGHSHVYWYRQLPEEGLKFMVYLQKENIIDESGMPKERFSAEFPKEGPSILRIQQVVRGDSAAYFCASSPSGSYNEQFFGPGTRLTVL.

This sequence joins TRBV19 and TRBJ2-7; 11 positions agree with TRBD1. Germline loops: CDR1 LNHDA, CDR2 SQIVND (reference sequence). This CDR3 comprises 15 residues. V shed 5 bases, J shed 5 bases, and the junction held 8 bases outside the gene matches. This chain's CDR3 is CASSGGTGGFDEQYF. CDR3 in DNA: TGTGCCAGTAGTGGCGGGACAGGGGGTTTCGACGAGCAGTACTTC.

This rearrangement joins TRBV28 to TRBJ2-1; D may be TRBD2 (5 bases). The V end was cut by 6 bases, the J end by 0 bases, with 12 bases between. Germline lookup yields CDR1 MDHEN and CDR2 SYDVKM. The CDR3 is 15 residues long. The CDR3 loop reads CASRPTSSSYNEQFF. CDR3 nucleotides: TGTGCCAGCAGACCTACTAGTTCCTCCTACAATGAGCAGTTCTTC.

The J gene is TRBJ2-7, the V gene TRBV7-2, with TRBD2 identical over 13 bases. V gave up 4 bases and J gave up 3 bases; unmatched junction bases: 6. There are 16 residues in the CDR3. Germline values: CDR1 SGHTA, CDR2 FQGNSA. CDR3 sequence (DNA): TGTGCCAGCAGCTCGAGGACTAGCGGGAGTATCTACGAGCAGTACTTC. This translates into CASSSRTSGSIYEQYF. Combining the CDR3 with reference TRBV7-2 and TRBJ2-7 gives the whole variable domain GAGVSQSPSNKVTEKGKDVELRCDPISGHTALYWYRQSLGQGLEFLIYFQGNSAPDKSGLPSDRFSAERTGGSVSTLTIQRTQQEDSAVYLCASSSRTSGSIYEQYFGPGTRLTVT.

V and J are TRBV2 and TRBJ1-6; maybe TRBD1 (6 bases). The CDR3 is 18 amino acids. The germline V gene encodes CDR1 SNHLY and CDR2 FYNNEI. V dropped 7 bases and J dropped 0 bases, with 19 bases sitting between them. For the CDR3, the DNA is TGTGCCAGCACCCTAAGCCCTGACAGGAGCTCCTATAATTCACCCCTCCACTTT. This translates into CASTLSPDRSSYNSPLHF.

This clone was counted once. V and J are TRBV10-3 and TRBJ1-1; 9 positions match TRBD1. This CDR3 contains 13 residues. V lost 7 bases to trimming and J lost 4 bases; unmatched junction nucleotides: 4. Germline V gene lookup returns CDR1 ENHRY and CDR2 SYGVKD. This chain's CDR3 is CAITQTGGTEAFF. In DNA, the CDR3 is TGTGCCATCACACAGACAGGGGGCACTGAAGCTTTCTTT.